This passage covers 9 T cell receptor beta chains from one sample sequenced in a study of CD8 T cells in ankylosing spondylitis. Using its own MiXCR run on the 5' RACE reads, TCRdb lists one record per CDR3 protein. The data show 200,000 to 250,000 distinct CDR3 sequences, roughly 24% seen once. The sequenced sample consisted of blood, either unsorted or a sorted T cell fraction (not recorded which). The origin of the receptors is a male donor with ankylosing spondylitis or in good health (not recorded which).

This clonotype has a count of ten or more. V gene TRBV10-3 combines with J gene TRBJ2-5, with unresolved D. Trimming removed 0 bases from V and 1 base from J, with 6 bases in between. Germline CDR1 reads ENHRY; CDR2 reads SYGVKD. CDR3 size: 14 residues. The CDR3 region has the DNA TGTGCCATCAGTGAGTCGATCGGCCAAGAGACCCAGTACTTC. Translating gives CAISESIGQETQYF.

In this sample, this clonotype turned up many times. This chain connects TRBV18 to TRBJ2-1, with D perhaps TRBD2 (6 bases). The CDR3 spans 14 residues. Germline CDR1 KGHSH, CDR2 LQKENI. The ends were cut back, 5 bases at V and 3 bases at J, with 11 bases in the middle. The CDR3 loop is CASSMGLSYNEQFF. For the CDR3, the DNA is TGTGCCAGCTCAATGGGACTTAGCTACAATGAGCAGTTCTTC.

The chain links TRBV10-3 to TRBJ2-3; D is ambiguous. Germline CDR1 is ENHRY and CDR2 is SYGVKD. The V and J ends lost 2 bases and 0 bases respectively, with 6 bases between them. This CDR3 has 14 residues. The CDR3 DNA reads TGTGCCATCAGTGAGGCCCACAGCACAGATACGCAGTATTTT. It encodes CAISEAHSTDTQYF.

This clonotype was counted ten times or more. The chain links TRBV12-3 or TRBV12-4 to TRBJ2-6; D remains ambiguous. The CDR3 is 20 amino acids. V dropped 2 bases and J dropped 0 bases, with 20 bases sitting between them. DNA of the CDR3: TGTGCCAGCAGTTTAAATGGGCCCGGCAGATCAAGCTCTGGGGCCAACGTCCTGACTTTC. This translates into CASSLNGPGRSSSGANVLTF.

This clonotype showed up many times. The rearrangement links TRBV18 to TRBJ2-1; TRBD2 aligns across 14 bases. The CDR3 covers 16 residues. V shed 3 bases and J 8 bases; nucleotides not matched to a gene: 6. Per the germline V gene, CDR1 is KGHSH and CDR2 is LQKENI. CDR3 sequence reads: CASSPGTSGSVDEQFF. Here the CDR3 DNA reads TGTGCCAGCTCACCCGGGACTAGCGGGAGTGTGGATGAGCAGTTCTTC.

CDR3: CASTITGLNTEAFF. In DNA form, the CDR3 reads TGTGCCAGCACCATAACAGGGTTGAACACTGAAGCTTTCTTT. The chain couples TRBV12-3 or TRBV12-4 to TRBJ1-1; the D gene is possibly TRBD1 (6 bases). V was clipped by 7 bases and J by 0 bases, with 12 bases between them. CDR3 length: 14 residues.

This clonotype was detected ten times or more. Germline is not matched at one junction end, which may reflect a read error. This sequence joins TRBV5-1 and TRBJ1-5; perhaps TRBD1 as D (6 bases). The CDR3 covers 14 residues. Germline CDR1 SGHRS, CDR2 YFSETQ. The CDR3 protein is CASSLGGSNQPQHF. In DNA form, the CDR3 reads TGTGCCAGCAGTCTAGGGGGAAGCAATCAGCCCCAGCATTTT.

J is TRBJ2-1 and V is TRBV6-1, with TRBD2 identical over 10 bases. In germline, CDR1 is MNHNS, CDR2 SASEGT. V trimming: 7 bases; J trimming: 8 bases; junction bases outside the gene matches: 8. The CDR3 has 14 residues. CDR3 residues: CASKAAGGSYEQFF. CDR3 coding DNA: TGTGCCAGCAAGGCAGCGGGAGGGTCATATGAGCAGTTCTTC.

This clonotype was observed at least ten times. This rearrangement joins TRBV18 to TRBJ2-7; TRBD1 aligns across 7 bases. Germline-derived CDR1 and CDR2 are KGHSH and LQKENI. This CDR3 is built from 13 residues. The trim removed 3 bases at V and 3 bases at J, leaving 2 bases unmatched. The CDR3 region is CASSPGQNYEQYF. In DNA form, the CDR3 reads TGTGCCAGCTCACCGGGACAGAACTACGAGCAGTACTTC.